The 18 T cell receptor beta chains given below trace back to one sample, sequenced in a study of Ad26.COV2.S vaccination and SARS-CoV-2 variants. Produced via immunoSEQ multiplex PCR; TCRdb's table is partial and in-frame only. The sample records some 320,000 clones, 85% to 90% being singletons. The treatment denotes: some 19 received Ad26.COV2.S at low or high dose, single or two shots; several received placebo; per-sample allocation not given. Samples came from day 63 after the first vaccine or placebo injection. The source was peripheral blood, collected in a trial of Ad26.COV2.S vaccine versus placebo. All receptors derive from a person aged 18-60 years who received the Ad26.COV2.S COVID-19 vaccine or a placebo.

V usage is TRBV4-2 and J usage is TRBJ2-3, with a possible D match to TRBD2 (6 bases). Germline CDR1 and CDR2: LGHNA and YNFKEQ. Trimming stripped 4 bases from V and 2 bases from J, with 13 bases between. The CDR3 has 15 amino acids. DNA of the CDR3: TGTGCCAGCAGCCTTGGGACTTCCCTCACAGATACGCAGTATTTT. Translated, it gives CASSLGTSLTDTQYF.

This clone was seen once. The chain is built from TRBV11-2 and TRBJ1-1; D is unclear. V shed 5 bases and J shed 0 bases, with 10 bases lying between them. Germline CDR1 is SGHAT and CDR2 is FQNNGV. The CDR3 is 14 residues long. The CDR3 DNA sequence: TGTGCCAGCAGCCCGGGTAGGATGAACACTGAAGCTTTCTTT. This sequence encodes CASSPGRMNTEAFF.

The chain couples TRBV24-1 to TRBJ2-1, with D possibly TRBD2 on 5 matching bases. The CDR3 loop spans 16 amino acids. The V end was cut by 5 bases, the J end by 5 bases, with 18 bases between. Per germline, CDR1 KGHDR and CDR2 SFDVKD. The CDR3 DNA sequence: TGTGCCACCAGTGTCGGACGGGCCGGAGGAGACAATGAGCAGTTCTTC. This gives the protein CATSVGRAGGDNEQFF.

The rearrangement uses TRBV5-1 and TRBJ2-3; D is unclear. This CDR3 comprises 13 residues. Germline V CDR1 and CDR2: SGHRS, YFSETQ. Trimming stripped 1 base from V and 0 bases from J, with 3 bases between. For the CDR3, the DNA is TGCGCCAGCAGCTTGAGGAGCACAGATACGCAGTATTTT. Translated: CASSLRSTDTQYF.

CDR3 nucleotide sequence: TGCGCCAGCAGCCGGGGGACTAGCGGGGTAAGAGATACGCAGTATTTT. It yields the protein CASSRGTSGVRDTQYF. The V gene is TRBV5-1, the J gene TRBJ2-3, with TRBD2 matching 13 bases. Per germline, CDR1 SGHRS and CDR2 YFSETQ. V was pared by 4 bases and J by 5 bases, with 7 bases of the junction left unmatched. This CDR3 region has 16 residues.

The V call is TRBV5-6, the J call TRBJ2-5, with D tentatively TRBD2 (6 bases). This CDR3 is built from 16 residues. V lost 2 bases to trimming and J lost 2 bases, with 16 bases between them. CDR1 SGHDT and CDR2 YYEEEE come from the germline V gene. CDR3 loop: CASSLMGGTKQETQYF. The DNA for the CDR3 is TGTGCCAGCAGCTTAATGGGCGGGACGAAGCAAGAGACCCAGTACTTC.

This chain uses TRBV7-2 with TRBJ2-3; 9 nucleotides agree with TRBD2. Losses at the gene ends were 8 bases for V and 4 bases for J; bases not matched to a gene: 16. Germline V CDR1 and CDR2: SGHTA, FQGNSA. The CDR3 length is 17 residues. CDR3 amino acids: CASLAGRGQGRSDTQYF. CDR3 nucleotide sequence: TGTGCCAGCCTAGCGGGACGGGGGCAGGGCAGGTCAGATACGCAGTATTTT.

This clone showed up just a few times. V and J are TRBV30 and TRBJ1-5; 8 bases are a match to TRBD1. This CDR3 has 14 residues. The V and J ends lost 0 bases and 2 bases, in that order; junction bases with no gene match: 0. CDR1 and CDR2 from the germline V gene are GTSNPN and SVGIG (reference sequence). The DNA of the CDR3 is TGTGCCTGGAGTGTGACAGGGGGCAATCAGCCCCAGCATTTT. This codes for CAWSVTGGNQPQHF.

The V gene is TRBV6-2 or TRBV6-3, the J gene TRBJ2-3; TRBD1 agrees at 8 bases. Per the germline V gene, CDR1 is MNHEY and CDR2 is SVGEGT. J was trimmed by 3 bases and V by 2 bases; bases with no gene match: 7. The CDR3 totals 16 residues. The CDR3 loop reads CASSYRQGLWTDTQYF. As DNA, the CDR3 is TGTGCCAGCAGTTACCGACAGGGGTTATGGACAGATACGCAGTATTTT.

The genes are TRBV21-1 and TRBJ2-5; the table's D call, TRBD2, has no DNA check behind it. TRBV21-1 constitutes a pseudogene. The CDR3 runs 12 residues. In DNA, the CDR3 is TGTGCCAGCAGCAAAGAGGCGAGGCACCAGTACTTC. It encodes CASSKEARHQYF.

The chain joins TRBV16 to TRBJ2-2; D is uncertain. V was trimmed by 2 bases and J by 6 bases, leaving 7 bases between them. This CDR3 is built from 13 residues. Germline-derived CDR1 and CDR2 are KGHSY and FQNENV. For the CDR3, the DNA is TGTGCCAGCAGCCAACGGTGGTCCGGGGAGCTGTTTTTT. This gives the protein CASSQRWSGELFF. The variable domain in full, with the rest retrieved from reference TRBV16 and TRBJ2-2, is GEEVAQTPKHLVRGEGQKAKLYCAPIKGHSYVFWYQQVLKNEFKFLISFQNENVFDETGMPKERFSAKCLPNSPCSLEIQATKLEDSAVYFCASSQRWSGELFFGEGSRLTVL.

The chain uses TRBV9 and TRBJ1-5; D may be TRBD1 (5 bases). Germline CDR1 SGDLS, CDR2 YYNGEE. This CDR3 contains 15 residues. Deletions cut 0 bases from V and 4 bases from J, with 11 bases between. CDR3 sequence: CASSVAPTVNQPQHF. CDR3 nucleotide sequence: TGTGCCAGCAGCGTAGCCCCGACAGTAAATCAGCCCCAGCATTTT.

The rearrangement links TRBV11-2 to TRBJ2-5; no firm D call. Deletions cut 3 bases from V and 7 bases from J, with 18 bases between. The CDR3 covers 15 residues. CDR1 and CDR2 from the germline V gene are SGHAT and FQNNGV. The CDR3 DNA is TGTGCCAGCAGCTTCGGAGTAGAGGTGTGGGGGACCCAGTACTTC. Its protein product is CASSFGVEVWGTQYF.

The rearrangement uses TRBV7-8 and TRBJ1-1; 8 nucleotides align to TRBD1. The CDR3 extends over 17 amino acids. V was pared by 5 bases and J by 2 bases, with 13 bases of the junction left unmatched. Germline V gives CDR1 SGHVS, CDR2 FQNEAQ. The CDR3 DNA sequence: TGTGCCAGCAGCCCACCCCAGGGGGCGGGTGTCAACACTGAAGCTTTCTTT. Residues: CASSPPQGAGVNTEAFF.

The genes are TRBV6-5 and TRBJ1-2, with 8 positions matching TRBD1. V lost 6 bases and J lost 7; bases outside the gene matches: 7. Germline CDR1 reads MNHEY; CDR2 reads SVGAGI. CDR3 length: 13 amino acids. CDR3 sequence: CASRTQGAGGYTF. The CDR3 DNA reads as TGTGCCAGCAGAACCCAGGGGGCTGGTGGCTACACCTTC.

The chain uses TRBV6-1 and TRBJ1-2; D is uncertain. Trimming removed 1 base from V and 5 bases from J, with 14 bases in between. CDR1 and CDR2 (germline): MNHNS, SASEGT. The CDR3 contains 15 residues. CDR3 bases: TGTGCCAGCAGTGAAGAACTTAACACGGGGTATGGCTACACCTTC. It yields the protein CASSEELNTGYGYTF.

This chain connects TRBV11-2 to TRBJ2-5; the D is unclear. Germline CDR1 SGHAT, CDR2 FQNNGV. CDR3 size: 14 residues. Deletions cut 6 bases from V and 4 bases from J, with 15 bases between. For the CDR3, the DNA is TGTGCCAGCAGAGACCAGCTGTGGGGAGAGACCCAGTACTTC. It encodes CASRDQLWGETQYF.

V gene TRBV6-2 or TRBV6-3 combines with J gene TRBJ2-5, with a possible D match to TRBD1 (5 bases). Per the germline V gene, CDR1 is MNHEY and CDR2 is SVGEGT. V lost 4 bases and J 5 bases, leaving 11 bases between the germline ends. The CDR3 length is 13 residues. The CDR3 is CASSLGLEETQYF. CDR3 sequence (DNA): TGTGCCAGCAGTTTGGGGCTCGAGGAGACCCAGTACTTC.